The present T cell receptor (beta chain) was sequenced within a study of cytomegalovirus exposure and HLA in healthy donors. As for the study in general: Among the approximately 400 donors who were genotyped, 70% to 90% fell in the genetic ancestry cluster that is associated with self-reported Caucasian donors. Regarding the study as a whole: As confirmed in vitro, a few CMV-associated chains were specific for CMV antigens. Some V segments, TRBV6-2 and TRBV6-3 among them, were indistinguishable and were therefore excluded.

Both 60 Vbeta primers and 13 Jbeta primers went into the PCR. The table came from immunoSEQ multiplex PCR; TCRdb's copy has only in-frame clones and leaves some out. The sample yields around 55,000 clones, of which the top ten take up about 9.2%. In nominal health when sampled, donors likely had unrecorded immune exposures nonetheless. Per the germline V gene, CDR1 is KGHSH and CDR2 is LQKENI. This CDR3 contains 13 residues. V was pared by 6 bases and J by 5 bases, with 13 bases between. Regarding this clone: Its antigen is undetermined.

This TCR derives from a man aged 45-65 years in good health and CMV-seropositive. The chain links TRBV18 to TRBJ2-5, with D maybe TRBD2 (6 bases). What was sequenced was PBMCs. The CDR3 coding sequence is TGTGCCAGCTCCCCCGGGACTCCGGAGACCCAGTACTTC. Translation: CASSPGTPETQYF.